What follows are 2 T cell receptor beta chains derived from one specimen sequenced in a study of cytomegalovirus exposure and HLA in healthy donors. Generated by immunoSEQ multiplex PCR, the TCRdb table keeps only in-frame clones and is missing some. The data hold 150,000 to 200,000 clones, with roughly 89% observed a single time. Sequenced sample: PBMCs. The source of these receptors is a woman aged 25-40 years in good health and CMV-seronegative.

This clone has only one observation. The rearrangement links TRBV6-5 to TRBJ1-1, with a possible D match to TRBD1 (6 bases). V was cut by 7 bases and J by 0 bases, with 15 bases left in between. The CDR3 runs 15 residues. The germline gives CDR1 MNHEY, CDR2 SVGAGI. The chain's CDR3 is CASMLFQGLNTEAFF. The CDR3 nucleotides are TGTGCCAGCATGTTGTTCCAGGGGTTGAACACTGAAGCTTTCTTT.

The chain has TRBV4-1 and TRBJ2-7, with TRBD1 matching 8 bases. The CDR3 consists of 15 residues. Germline V gives CDR1 MGHRA, CDR2 YSYEKL. The J segment lost 0 bases and the V segment lost 3 bases, leaving 4 bases of the junction unmatched. CDR3: CASSHSDRGSYEQYF. The CDR3 DNA reads as TGCGCCAGCAGCCACTCCGACAGGGGCTCCTACGAGCAGTACTTC.